Each of the 14 T cell receptor beta chains below was sequenced from the same sample in a study. MiXCR, run by TCRdb on the RT-PCR reads, gives a single entry per CDR3 protein. The repertoire holds hundreds of thousands of distinct CDR3 sequences, 12% to 15% seen once, with roughly 3.6% in the top ten. Sequencing used memory CD4+ T cells from blood. The receptors come from a female donor in good health, serving as a healthy control.

This clonotype was seen at least ten times. This sequence joins TRBV4-1 and TRBJ1-2, with D maybe TRBD1 (5 bases). Germline V CDR1 and CDR2: MGHRA, YSYEKL. The CDR3 runs 15 residues. Deletions cut 1 base from V and 1 base from J, with 10 bases between. The CDR3, as DNA: TGCGCCAGCAGCCAAGGTGGCGGGGGTAACTATGGCTACACCTTC. It encodes CASSQGGGGNYGYTF.

This chain uses TRBV27 with TRBJ2-7; D is ambiguous. The CDR3 is 15 amino acids. The V and J ends lost 0 bases and 4 bases respectively, with 13 bases between them. Germline values: CDR1 MNHEY, CDR2 SMNVEV (reference sequence). The CDR3 DNA is TGTGCCAGCAGTTTATCTTTCAGTCCCGTTTACGAGCAGTACTTC. It translates to CASSLSFSPVYEQYF.

This clonotype occurred many times. This chain joins TRBV29-1 and TRBJ2-5; tentatively, D is TRBD1 (9 bases). Germline loops: CDR1 SQVTM, CDR2 ANQGSEA. Trimming pared 6 bases from V and 7 bases from J, leaving 33 bases between. The CDR3 spans 18 residues. CDR3 residues: CSVSPRGGDRVSQGTQYF. CDR3 coding DNA: TGCAGCGTCTCTCCCCGGGGGGGGGACAGGGTTTCTCAGGGGACCCAGTACTTC.

This clonotype was seen many times. The chain couples TRBV9 to TRBJ2-7; a possible D gene is TRBD1 (5 bases). Germline V gene sequence: CDR1 SGDLS, CDR2 YYNGEE. The V gene lost 0 bases and the J gene lost 5 bases, with 12 bases spanning the gap. The CDR3 has 14 amino acids. For the CDR3, the DNA is TGTGCCAGCAGCGTAGAGGACACACCCCACGAGCAGTACTTC. This translates into CASSVEDTPHEQYF.

The table lists this clonotype with many counts. The gene calls are TRBV6-5 and TRBJ1-1, with TRBD1 as a possible D gene (5 bases). The V and J ends lost 5 bases and 4 bases respectively, with 11 bases between them. The germline V gene encodes CDR1 MNHEY and CDR2 SVGAGI. The CDR3 is 13 amino acids. The CDR3 DNA sequence: TGTGCCAGCAGTGCCTCGCAGGGCACTGAAGCTTTCTTT. This encodes CASSASQGTEAFF.

The V and J genes are TRBV27 and TRBJ2-7; D perhaps matches TRBD2 (5 bases). The CDR3 spans 15 residues. Germline lookup yields CDR1 MNHEY and CDR2 SMNVEV (reference sequence). V was pared by 6 bases and J by 0 bases, with 15 bases between. The CDR3 reads CASRESGTYSYEQYF. The CDR3, as DNA: TGTGCCAGCAGGGAGAGCGGAACATACTCCTACGAGCAGTACTTC.

J is TRBJ2-6 and V is TRBV28; a weak D match, TRBD1 (5 bases). Trimming removed 6 bases from V and 0 bases from J, with 18 bases in between. In germline, CDR1 is MDHEN, CDR2 SYDVKM. This CDR3 has 18 amino acids. CDR3 nucleotide sequence: TGTGCCAGCAGAACCTTCCAGGGTATGGGCTCTGGGGCCAACGTCCTGACTTTC. Translated: CASRTFQGMGSGANVLTF.

The J gene is TRBJ1-1, the V gene TRBV12-3 or TRBV12-4; D call uncertain. This CDR3 is built from 13 residues. V lost 6 bases to trimming and J lost 0 bases, with 8 bases between them. CDR3 region: CASSPDLNTEAFF. DNA for the CDR3: TGTGCCAGCAGCCCAGATCTGAACACTGAAGCTTTCTTT.

This clonotype was recorded at least ten times. This chain connects TRBV20-1 to TRBJ2-1; D not resolved. V shed 6 bases and J shed 8 bases, with 20 bases lying between them. Germline CDR1 and CDR2: DFQATT and SNEGSKA (reference sequence). CDR3 length equals 14 residues. The CDR3 DNA follows: TGCAGTGCCAGCGAGCAGTCGGGCGAGGATGAGCAGTTCTTC. This encodes CSASEQSGEDEQFF.

This clonotype occurred a few times. The chain carries TRBV12-3 or TRBV12-4 and TRBJ2-2; perhaps TRBD2 as D (5 bases). The CDR3 contains 15 residues. V gave up 2 bases and J gave up 5 bases, with 12 bases separating them. The CDR3 nucleotides are TGTGCCAGCAGTTTATATGAGGGTCTGACCGGGGAGCTGTTTTTT. Translation gives CASSLYEGLTGELFF.

The chain has TRBV20-1 and TRBJ2-7, with D possibly TRBD1 on 8 matching bases. The V gene's germline CDR1 is DFQATT and CDR2 SNEGSKA (reference sequence). Trimming took 0 bases from V and 5 from J, leaving 17 bases between them. This CDR3 comprises 15 residues. The CDR3 coding sequence is TGCAGTGCTAGAGATCCCGGACAGGGAGGGGACGAGCAGTACTTC. It specifies CSARDPGQGGDEQYF.

This clonotype was recorded at least ten times. The rearrangement links TRBV20-1 to TRBJ2-1, with D possibly matching TRBD2 (5 bases). The CDR3 spans 16 residues. CDR1 and CDR2 (germline): DFQATT, SNEGSKA (reference sequence). V lost 0 bases, J lost 0 bases, and 12 bases lay in between. The CDR3 bases are TGCAGTGCTAGAGACCCGGGGATACTCTCCTACAATGAGCAGTTCTTC. Its protein product is CSARDPGILSYNEQFF.

The sample holds a few counts of this clonotype. The chain links TRBV4-2 to TRBJ2-7; D is perhaps TRBD2 (5 bases). V was cut by 0 bases and J by 2 bases, with 11 bases left in between. The CDR3 has 15 amino acids. Germline V lookup: CDR1 LGHNA, CDR2 YNFKEQ. Here the CDR3 reads CASSQDRTGTYEQYF. The CDR3 DNA reads TGTGCCAGCAGCCAAGATCGGACTGGGACCTACGAGCAGTACTTC.

This clonotype was seen a handful of times. The chain couples TRBV12-3 or TRBV12-4 to TRBJ1-3; unclear D gene. CDR3 length: 17 residues. Deletions cut 0 bases from V and 2 bases from J, with 14 bases between. The CDR3: CASSLASAWSAGNTIYF. Written as DNA, the CDR3 is TGTGCCAGCAGTTTAGCTAGCGCGTGGTCAGCTGGAAACACCATATATTTT.